Each of the 27 T cell receptor beta chains below was sequenced from the same sample in a study of vaccination and CD4 T cells after COVID-19 (dated 2022 in TCRdb). Library generation was performed with PCR. The listed sequencing device is Illumina iSeq 100. DNA from cultured CD4+ T cells was subjected to TCR sequencing with the Oncomine TCR Beta short-read assay at the Johns Hopkins FTIC core. TCRdb trimmed public reads at Q25 via fastp, called clones via MiXCR and kept in-frame beta chains. Each entry merges the rows of one CDR3 protein and shows their most common DNA and genes. Counted in this sample were about 21,000 distinct CDR3 sequences; 62% of them appeared once. The ten largest clones add up to under 25% of the sample. Explained via the paper, the treatment or condition label denotes: approximately nine-day PBMC culture with coronavirus spike peptide pools or control peptides (ViraFEST assay).

These receptors have no identified antigens. The sequenced sample was CD4+ T cells from blood, cultured in vitro, obtained before SARS-CoV-2 vaccination. All receptors derive from a human donor who received a COVID-19 vaccine.

The rearrangement uses TRBV27 and TRBJ2-5; D tentatively fits TRBD1 or TRBD2 (6 bases each). This CDR3 is 13 amino acids long. Trimming removed 4 bases from V and 5 bases from J, with 11 bases in between. CDR1 MNHEY and CDR2 SMNVEV come from the germline V gene (reference sequence). CDR3 sequence: CASSSGAWETQYF. The CDR3 coding sequence is TGTGCCAGCAGTTCGGGGGCGTGGGAGACCCAGTACTTC.

The chain links TRBV10-3 to TRBJ2-7, with D possibly being TRBD1 or TRBD2 (7 bases each). The CDR3 spans 15 residues. The V gene lost 8 bases and the J gene lost 0 bases, with 17 bases spanning the gap. Germline assignment: CDR1 ENHRY and CDR2 SYGVKD. The CDR3 nucleotides are TGTGCCATCGGGGGAGGGACAGTGACCTCCTACGAGCAGTACTTC. Its protein product is CAIGGGTVTSYEQYF.

This clonotype appeared a single time. The gene calls are TRBV19 and TRBJ1-5, with TRBD1 identical over 7 bases. The CDR3 covers 17 residues. Germline CDR1 is LNHDA and CDR2 is SQIVND (reference sequence). The V segment lost 4 bases and the J segment 2 bases; nucleotides outside the gene matches: 11. The CDR3 region has the DNA TGTGCCAGTAGTAGTTCGGCAGGGGGAAACGGCAATCAGCCCCAGCATTTT. Translation: CASSSSAGGNGNQPQHF. Using reference TRBV19 and TRBJ1-5 for the parts outside the CDR3, the full variable domain is DGGITQSPKYLFRKEGQNVTLSCEQNLNHDAMYWYRQDPGQGLRLIYYSQIVNDFQKGDIAEGYSVSREKKESFPLTVTSAQKNPTAFYLCASSSSAGGNGNQPQHFGDGTRLSIL.

This chain links TRBV20-1 with TRBJ1-1, with TRBD1 matching 7 bases. The CDR3 contains 13 residues. Germline CDR1 reads DFQATT; CDR2 reads SNEGSKA (reference sequence). V gave up 3 bases and J gave up 5 bases; unmatched junction bases: 6. This CDR3 is CSASNPQGTEAFF. CDR3 coding DNA: TGCAGTGCTAGCAACCCACAGGGGACTGAAGCTTTCTTT.

This sequence joins TRBV4-1 and TRBJ1-6, with a tentative D call TRBD1 (6 bases). This CDR3 spans 16 amino acids. Germline V CDR1 and CDR2: MGHRA, YSYEKL. The V gene lost 4 bases and the J gene lost 5 bases, with 15 bases spanning the gap. CDR3 nucleotide sequence: TGCGCCAGCAGCCCAGGGGCCCGTCCGGATAATTCACCCCTCCACTTT. Its translation: CASSPGARPDNSPLHF.

The J gene is TRBJ2-1, the V gene TRBV28; 8 bases agree with TRBD1. Germline V gene data show CDR1 as MDHEN and CDR2 as SYDVKM. V lost 6 bases to trimming and J lost 4 bases; unmatched junction nucleotides: 5. This CDR3 spans 14 amino acids. This CDR3 reads CASSPTGAYNEQFF. The CDR3 DNA follows: TGTGCCAGCAGCCCGACAGGGGCTTACAATGAGCAGTTCTTC. Looking up the rest from reference TRBV28 and TRBJ2-1 gives the full variable domain: DVKVTQSSRYLVKRTGEKVFLECVQDMDHENMFWYRQDPGLGLRLIYFSYDVKMKEKGDIPEGYSVSREKKERFSLILESASTNQTSMYLCASSPTGAYNEQFFGPGTRLTVL.

The chain joins TRBV11-3 to TRBJ2-7; unclear D gene. Germline V CDR1 and CDR2: SGHNT, YENEEA. With 6 bases removed from V and 4 bases from J, the gap between germline ends came to 16 bases. This CDR3 spans 14 amino acids. CDR3 bases: TGTGCCAGCAGTCACGGGCCACCACTATACGAGCAGTACTTC. Protein product: CASSHGPPLYEQYF.

This chain uses TRBV7-2 with TRBJ2-7, with 7 bases lining up with TRBD2. The V and J ends lost 2 bases and 3 bases, in that order; junction bases with no gene match: 10. CDR3 length equals 16 residues. Germline CDR1 is SGHTA and CDR2 is FQGNSA. CDR3 in amino acids: CASSLSGSGFFYEQYF. The CDR3 DNA sequence: TGTGCCAGCAGCTTAAGTGGTAGCGGGTTCTTCTACGAGCAGTACTTC.

V gene TRBV6-2 or TRBV6-3 combines with J gene TRBJ2-1, with D hard to call. Trimming cost V 0 bases and J 10 bases, with 19 bases left between them. Germline V CDR1 and CDR2: MNHEY, SVGEGT. This CDR3 comprises 16 residues. In nucleotides, the CDR3 is TGTGCCAGCAGTTACTCGAGATTGACTCCCCAGGAGGAGCAGTTCTTC. Its protein product is CASSYSRLTPQEEQFF.

The rearrangement links TRBV6-1 to TRBJ1-5; 10 bases fit TRBD1. The CDR3 is made up of 15 amino acids. V shed 6 bases, J shed 1 base, and the junction held 3 bases outside the gene matches. Germline V gives CDR1 MNHNS, CDR2 SASEGT. Here the CDR3 DNA reads TGTGCCAGCAGGCTGGGACAGGGGAGCAATCAGCCCCAGCATTTT. Its protein product is CASRLGQGSNQPQHF.

This clonotype has more than one count but fewer than ten. The chain employs TRBV6-1 and TRBJ2-2; TRBD1 aligns across 7 bases. Per the germline V gene, CDR1 is MNHNS and CDR2 is SASEGT. CDR3 size: 14 residues. Trimming took 9 bases from V and 2 from J; bases not matched to a gene: 6. The CDR3 loop is CARWGTANTGELFF. CDR3 bases: TGTGCCAGATGGGGGACAGCAAACACCGGGGAGCTGTTTTTT.

The chain carries TRBV7-8 and TRBJ1-1; D remains ambiguous. The length of the CDR3 is 18 residues. V shed 1 base and J shed 0 bases, with 18 bases lying between them. CDR1 is SGHVS, CDR2 FQNEAQ, per germline. CDR3 DNA: TGTGCCAGCAGCTTAGTAGTAATTTTCAAAGAGATGAACACTGAAGCTTTCTTT. Translating gives CASSLVVIFKEMNTEAFF.

The chain joins TRBV19 to TRBJ2-7; 10 bases are a match to TRBD1. This CDR3 spans 16 amino acids. Per germline, CDR1 LNHDA and CDR2 SQIVND (reference sequence). Unmatched junction bases numbered 12, after V lost 5 bases and J lost 5 bases. In nucleotides, the CDR3 is TGTGCCAGTAGTCCCCGGACAGGGGGAATCGTCAACGAGCAGTACTTC. Translating gives CASSPRTGGIVNEQYF.

This clonotype is medium-sized by share. The chain is built from TRBV7-2 and TRBJ1-5, with 12 bases that match TRBD1. Germline V CDR1 and CDR2: SGHTA, FQGNSA. This CDR3 has 16 residues. Germline trimming cut 1 base from V and 5 bases from J; bases unmatched to any gene: 3. The CDR3 loop reads CASSLVGTGGDQPQHF. CDR3 DNA sequence: TGTGCCAGCAGCTTAGTAGGGACAGGGGGCGATCAGCCCCAGCATTTT.

The chain carries TRBV10-3 and TRBJ2-5, with a possible D match to TRBD2 (5 bases). V lost 5 bases and J 3 bases, leaving 10 bases between the germline ends. Per the germline V gene, CDR1 is ENHRY and CDR2 is SYGVKD. The CDR3 sequence is 13 residues long. The CDR3 region is CAISPGKEETQYF. CDR3 sequence (DNA): TGTGCCATCAGTCCCGGGAAGGAAGAGACCCAGTACTTC.

This clonotype was detected a few times. The chain employs TRBV21-1 and TRBJ2-7; the table gives TRBD2 as D, unverified against the DNA. TRBV21-1 corresponds to a pseudogene. The CDR3 length is 17 residues. CDR3 loop: CASSRGWTSGNLYEQYF. The DNA of the CDR3 is TGTGCCAGCAGCAGGGGGTGGACTAGCGGGAACCTATACGAGCAGTACTTC.

This chain uses TRBV24-1 with TRBJ1-2; possible D gene TRBD1, 5 bases. Germline V lookup: CDR1 KGHDR, CDR2 SFDVKD. With 5 bases removed from V and 6 bases from J, the gap between germline ends came to 9 bases. The CDR3 totals 12 residues. This chain's CDR3 is CATSGGGNGYTF. The CDR3 nucleotides are TGTGCCACCAGTGGCGGGGGGAATGGCTACACCTTC.

V usage is TRBV4-1 and J usage is TRBJ2-6, with a possible D match to TRBD1 (6 bases). Germline CDR1 is MGHRA and CDR2 is YSYEKL. The CDR3 totals 17 residues. V was shortened by 1 base and J by 0 bases, with 10 bases between the two germline ends. CDR3 sequence: CASSQGTVVSGANVLTF. In DNA, the CDR3 is TGCGCCAGCAGCCAAGGGACAGTTGTCTCTGGGGCCAACGTCCTGACTTTC.

This chain joins TRBV10-3 and TRBJ2-7, with 14 bases that match TRBD2. The junction had 7 bases not matched to a gene; V was cut back by 6 bases and J by 6 bases. Germline CDR1 and CDR2: ENHRY and SYGVKD. This CDR3 contains 15 residues. The DNA of the CDR3 is TGTGCCATCAGGGCCGGGACTAGCGGGGGTGGCGAGCAGTACTTC. This codes for CAIRAGTSGGGEQYF.

The chain carries TRBV18 and TRBJ1-1; 10 bases agree with TRBD1. Looked up from germline, CDR1 is KGHSH and CDR2 is LQKENI. Germline trimming cut 3 bases from V and 5 bases from J; bases unmatched to any gene: 12. CDR3 length equals 17 residues. In DNA, the CDR3 is TGTGCCAGCTCACCTTCCGGGACAGGGGCGAGTGGGACTGAAGCTTTCTTT. Translating gives CASSPSGTGASGTEAFF.

The rearrangement links TRBV19 to TRBJ1-5; D may be TRBD1 (5 bases). Looked up from germline, CDR1 is LNHDA and CDR2 is SQIVND (reference sequence). This CDR3 comprises 15 residues. Trimming left V 2 bases short and J 4 bases short, with 12 bases between. CDR3 loop: CASSIRGGGNQPQHF. CDR3 sequence (DNA): TGTGCCAGTAGTATACGCGGGGGGGGAAATCAGCCCCAGCATTTT.

The chain links TRBV19 to TRBJ1-5, with D unresolved. Trimming shortened V by 5 bases and J by 5 bases, and 13 bases separated the two germline ends. Per germline, CDR1 LNHDA and CDR2 SQIVND (reference sequence). The CDR3 is made up of 14 amino acids. CDR3 in DNA: TGTGCCAGTAGTGTTAAGGGAAGGGATCAGCCCCAGCATTTT. It yields the protein CASSVKGRDQPQHF.

V is TRBV7-6 and J is TRBJ2-2; D possibly corresponds to TRBD2 (6 bases). V lost 2 bases, J lost 4 bases, and 11 bases lay in between. The germline CDR1 and CDR2 sequences are SGHVS and FNYEAQ. CDR3 length: 15 amino acids. The CDR3 DNA is TGTGCCAGCAGCTTACGGGGGTCAGGCACCGGGGAGCTGTTTTTT. Its protein product is CASSLRGSGTGELFF.

This clonotype is labeled as medium-sized. V is TRBV5-6 and J is TRBJ1-1; D might be TRBD1 (5 bases). Trimming removed 7 bases from V and 5 bases from J, with 18 bases in between. The germline CDR1 and CDR2 sequences are SGHDT and YYEEEE. The CDR3 is made up of 14 amino acids. As DNA, the CDR3 is TGTGCCAGCCTACTTCGCGACGGGGGGACTGAAGCTTTCTTT. Translating gives CASLLRDGGTEAFF. Full variable domain (remainder filled in from reference TRBV5-6 and TRBJ1-1): DAGVTQSPTHLIKTRGQQVTLRCSPKSGHDTVSWYQQALGQGPQFIFQYYEEEERQRGNFPDRFSGHQFPNYSSELNVNALLLGDSALYLCASLLRDGGTEAFFGQGTRLTVV.

V and J are TRBV20-1 and TRBJ1-3; possibly TRBD1 for D (5 bases). Trimming removed 1 base at V and 8 bases at J, with 12 bases between. This CDR3 is built from 13 residues. Per the germline V gene, CDR1 is DFQATT and CDR2 is SNEGSKA (reference sequence). CDR3 sequence reads: CSARGAGGDTIYF. As DNA, the CDR3 is TGCAGTGCTAGAGGCGCGGGGGGAGACACCATATATTTT.

The chain links TRBV7-8 to TRBJ2-5, with 8 bases fitting TRBD1. Germline lookup yields CDR1 SGHVS and CDR2 FQNEAQ. After removal of 5 bases from V and 0 bases from J, the junction contained 8 bases not matched to a gene. The CDR3 has 16 amino acids. CDR3 coding DNA: TGTGCCAGCAGCCAACGGACAGGGTCTTACCAAGAGACCCAGTACTTC. It is translated as CASSQRTGSYQETQYF.

The V and J genes are TRBV7-2 and TRBJ2-1; D could derive from TRBD1 or TRBD2 (6 bases each). The germline V gene encodes CDR1 SGHTA and CDR2 FQGNSA. Between the trimmed V and J ends, which lost 1 base and 4 bases, there was a span of 11 bases. The CDR3 sequence is 15 residues long. Here the CDR3 DNA reads TGTGCCAGCAGCTTAGACACGGGGGCATACAATGAGCAGTTCTTC. It translates to CASSLDTGAYNEQFF.